Here is one T cell receptor beta chain with its context. The data derive from a study of T cell changes during pregnancy in multiple sclerosis. This CDR3 comprises 15 residues. Losses at the gene ends were 6 bases for V and 3 bases for J; bases not matched to a gene: 9. CDR1 MNHEY and CDR2 SMNVEV come from the germline V gene (reference sequence). Produced via immunoSEQ multiplex PCR; TCRdb's table is partial and in-frame only. The sample contains 50,000 or so clones, approximately 92% of which appear only once. Source: CD8+ T cells from peripheral blood mononuclear cells, taken after pregnancy. The clonotype was recovered from a female donor with multiple sclerosis, enrolled in a pregnancy study. The gene calls are TRBV27 and TRBJ2-7; 9 nucleotides match TRBD1. DNA of the CDR3: TGTGCCAGCAGCCTGTCGGGACAGGGAGGCTACGAGCAGTACTTC. Its protein product is CASSLSGQGGYEQYF.